The 11 T cell receptor beta chains in this list originate from one sample, sequenced in a study of blood T cell repertoires in COVID-19. The repertoire was sequenced with immunoSEQ multiplex PCR; TCRdb's copy has only in-frame clones and lacks some. This sample carries 6,000 to 7,000 clones, less than 90% of them seen once, and the ten largest clones take approximately 16%. The sequenced material came from peripheral blood. The source is a human donor in a cohort sampled during active COVID-19.

V usage is TRBV7-9 and J usage is TRBJ2-2, with D uncertain. Germline lookup yields CDR1 SEHNR and CDR2 FQNEAQ (reference sequence). V was shortened by 5 bases and J by 1 base, with 2 bases between the two germline ends. The CDR3 spans 12 residues. The CDR3 region is CASSLNTGELFF. Written as DNA, the CDR3 is TGTGCCAGCAGCCTGAACACCGGGGAGCTGTTTTTT. Supplemented by reference TRBV7-9 and TRBJ2-2, the full variable domain reads DTGVSQNPRHKITKRGQNVTFRCDPISEHNRLYWYRQTLGQGPEFLTYFQNEAQLEKSRLLSDRFSAERPKGSFSTLEIQRTEQGDSAMYLCASSLNTGELFFGEGSRLTVL.

J is TRBJ1-4 and V is TRBV9; TRBD1 aligns across 7 bases. There are 15 residues in the CDR3. CDR1 is SGDLS, CDR2 YYNGEE, per germline. With 4 bases clipped from V and 4 bases from J, the junction kept 7 bases outside the gene matches. CDR3 loop: CASSPRDSYNEKLFF. CDR3 bases: TGTGCCAGCAGCCCGCGGGACAGCTATAATGAAAAACTGTTTTTT.

The V call is TRBV28, the J call TRBJ1-2, with 7 bases aligning to TRBD1. This CDR3 has 13 residues. V lost 6 bases and J lost 10; bases outside the gene matches: 11. Germline assignment: CDR1 MDHEN and CDR2 SYDVKM. This CDR3 reads CASSYGQVSIYTF. In nucleotides, the CDR3 is TGTGCCAGCAGCTACGGACAGGTCTCGATCTACACCTTC.

The rearrangement uses TRBV29-1 and TRBJ1-1; D may be TRBD1 (6 bases). V lost 3 bases and J 3 bases, leaving 14 bases between the germline ends. In germline, CDR1 is SQVTM, CDR2 ANQGSEA. The CDR3 loop spans 14 amino acids. The CDR3 is CSVDVTGTDTEAFF. In DNA form, the CDR3 reads TGCAGCGTTGATGTTACAGGGACGGACACTGAAGCTTTCTTT.

This chain joins TRBV4-3 and TRBJ2-7, with D possibly TRBD2 on 6 matching bases. This CDR3 region has 15 residues. The ends were cut back, 3 bases at V and 1 base at J, with 13 bases in the middle. In germline, CDR1 is LGHNA, CDR2 YSLEER. The CDR3 nucleotides are TGCGCCAGCAGCCAGACCCGGGAGCCTTCCTACGAGCAGTACTTC. This encodes CASSQTREPSYEQYF.

V is TRBV6-6 and J is TRBJ2-5; 7 positions agree with TRBD2. The CDR3 is made up of 14 amino acids. CDR1 and CDR2 (germline): MNHNY, SVGAGI (reference sequence). V was clipped by 2 bases and J by 3 bases; unmatched bases: 3. The CDR3 region has the DNA TGTGCCAGCAGTTACGGGGGGGTGGAAGAGACCCAGTACTTC. It translates to CASSYGGVEETQYF.

J is TRBJ1-2 and V is TRBV15; D is unresolved. Germline V gene lookup returns CDR1 LNHNV and CDR2 YYDKDF (reference sequence). This CDR3 is 18 amino acids long. Trimming cost V 1 base and J 4 bases, with 22 bases left between them. CDR3 sequence reads: CATSRARQAGLNLYGYTF. CDR3 nucleotides: TGTGCCACCAGCAGAGCCCGGCAGGCCGGACTAAACCTCTATGGCTACACCTTC. The full variable domain, rest sourced from reference TRBV15 and TRBJ1-2, is DAMVIQNPRYQVTQFGKPVTLSCSQTLNHNVMYWYQQKSSQAPKLLFHYYDKDFNNEADTPDNFQSRRPNTSFCFLDIRSPGLGDTAMYLCATSRARQAGLNLYGYTFGSGTRLTVV.

In DNA form, the CDR3 reads TGCAGTGCTAGTAGACTGGTTGGCGAGACCCAGTACTTC. This gives the protein CSASRLVGETQYF. V and J are TRBV20-1 and TRBJ2-5; D is undetermined. CDR1 DFQATT and CDR2 SNEGSKA come from the germline V gene (reference sequence). This CDR3 region has 13 residues. Trimming shortened V by 3 bases and J by 5 bases, and 13 bases separated the two germline ends.

The gene calls are TRBV11-2 and TRBJ2-1; D is perhaps TRBD1 (6 bases). The length of the CDR3 is 15 residues. Trimming shortened V by 5 bases and J by 1 base, and 12 bases separated the two germline ends. CDR1 is SGHAT, CDR2 FQNNGV, per germline. CDR3 region: CASSELQGSYNEQFF. CDR3 DNA sequence: TGTGCCAGCAGCGAATTACAGGGATCCTACAATGAGCAGTTCTTC. The full variable domain, in which reference TRBV11-2 and TRBJ2-1 provide the parts outside the CDR3, is EAGVAQSPRYKIIEKRQSVAFWCNPISGHATLYWYQQILGQGPKLLIQFQNNGVVDDSQLPKDRFSAERLKGVDSTLKIQPAKLEDSAVYLCASSELQGSYNEQFFGPGTRLTVL.

The chain has TRBV5-1 and TRBJ2-1, with TRBD2 matching 9 bases. This CDR3 spans 16 amino acids. V shed 2 bases, J shed 0 bases, and the junction held 3 bases outside the gene matches. Germline CDR1 SGHRS, CDR2 YFSETQ. The chain's CDR3 is CASSLGLAISYNEQFF. The DNA for the CDR3 is TGCGCCAGCAGCTTAGGACTAGCGATCTCCTACAATGAGCAGTTCTTC. The full variable domain, in which reference TRBV5-1 and TRBJ2-1 provide the parts outside the CDR3, is KAGVTQTPRYLIKTRGQQVTLSCSPISGHRSVSWYQQTPGQGLQFLFEYFSETQRNKGNFPGRFSGRQFSNSRSEMNVSTLELGDSALYLCASSLGLAISYNEQFFGPGTRLTVL.

The V call is TRBV6-5, the J call TRBJ2-1; D is possibly TRBD1 (5 bases). The CDR3 is 14 amino acids. Trimming cost V 7 bases and J 2 bases, with 12 bases left between them. Per the germline V gene, CDR1 is MNHEY and CDR2 is SVGAGI. This CDR3 reads CASNSQVTYNEQFF. The CDR3 DNA reads TGTGCCAGCAACTCACAGGTGACCTACAATGAGCAGTTCTTC.